This record concerns one T cell receptor beta chain sequence. The sample comes from a study of memory CD4+ T cells and cytomegalovirus serostatus. TCRdb keeps only in-frame clones here, not all; method: immunoSEQ multiplex PCR. The profile covers 25,000 to 35,000 clones, with about 75% appearing a single time and less than 0.65% taken by the ten largest. The sort gate was single viable CD3+CD4+CD8-CD45RO+ cells for memory CD4+ T cells. This CDR3 has 13 amino acids. Trimming removed 6 bases from V and 5 bases from J, with 14 bases in between. Looked up from germline, CDR1 is SGHDT and CDR2 is YYEEEE. The receptor was derived from an adult in good health and CMV-seronegative. Some clones in this sample may be carry-over from other donors' samples. Sequencing was carried out using memory CD4+ T cells from blood. This sequence joins TRBV5-6 and TRBJ2-5; D is unclear. The CDR3 bases are TGTGCCAGCACTACATCGGTTTTGGAGACCCAGTACTTC. Translated, it gives CASTTSVLETQYF.